The entry below gives a single T cell receptor beta chain sequence along with its context. The sample belongs to a study of blood T cell repertoires in COVID-19. The method was immunoSEQ multiplex PCR; TCRdb's version includes in-frame clones alone and lacks a portion of them. The table records about 140,000 clones, 65% to 85% of them present only once. The CDR3 has 17 residues. V was cut by 3 bases and J by 2 bases, with 18 bases left in between. Germline values: CDR1 SGDLS, CDR2 YYNGEE. This TCR came from a man aged 30 to 39 with COVID-19, enrolled during active disease. The chain uses TRBV9 and TRBJ2-1, with D tentatively TRBD2 (7 bases). Sequencing used peripheral blood. Written as DNA, the CDR3 is TGTGCCAGCAGCGGGAAGGGGGAGGGCCTGGCCTACAATGAGCAGTTCTTC. Its protein product is CASSGKGEGLAYNEQFF.